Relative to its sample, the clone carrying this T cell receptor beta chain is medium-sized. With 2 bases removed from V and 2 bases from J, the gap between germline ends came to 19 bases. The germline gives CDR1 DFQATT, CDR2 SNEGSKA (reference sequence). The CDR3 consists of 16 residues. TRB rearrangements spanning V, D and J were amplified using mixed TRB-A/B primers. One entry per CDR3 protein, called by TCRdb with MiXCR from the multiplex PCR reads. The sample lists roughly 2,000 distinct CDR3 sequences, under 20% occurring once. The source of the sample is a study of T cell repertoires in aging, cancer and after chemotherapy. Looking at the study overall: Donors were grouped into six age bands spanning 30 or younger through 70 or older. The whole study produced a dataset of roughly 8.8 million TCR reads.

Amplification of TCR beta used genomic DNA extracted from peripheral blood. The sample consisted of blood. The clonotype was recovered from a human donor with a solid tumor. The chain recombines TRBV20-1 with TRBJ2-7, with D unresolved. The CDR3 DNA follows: TGCAGTGCTAGACTGGCAGAAGCGACACACCCCTACGAGCAGTACTTC. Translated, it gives CSARLAEATHPYEQYF.